These T cell receptor beta chains were read from a single sample in a study of Ad26.COV2.S vaccination and SARS-CoV-2 variants. Assay: immunoSEQ multiplex PCR; the TCRdb copy retains only in-frame clones and omits some. The repertoire holds a few hundred thousand clones, around 87% seen once, with 3.4% in the top ten. The sequenced sample was peripheral blood, obtained in a trial of Ad26.COV2.S vaccine versus placebo. These receptors originate from a person between 18 and 65 years old who received the Ad26.COV2.S COVID-19 vaccine or a placebo. CDR3s include the opening cysteine and the closing phenylalanine or tryptophan. D genes are given only for firm matches. The size entry is marked missing in some rows and otherwise reads once, few, many or a size class.

clone size: -
D gene: TRBD1
J gene: TRBJ1-3
V gene: TRBV12-5
CDR3 protein: CASGFTGGLTNTIYF
CDR3 DNA: TGTGCTAGTGGCTTCACAGGGGGTCTGACAAACACCATATATTTT

clone size: -
D gene: -
J gene: TRBJ2-7
V gene: TRBV7-3
CDR3 protein: CASSLGAGDEQYF
CDR3 DNA: TGTGCCAGCAGCCTGGGGGCAGGGGACGAGCAGTACTTC

clone size: -
D gene: -
J gene: TRBJ1-2
V gene: TRBV6-1
CDR3 protein: CASSEGTKNYGYTF
CDR3 DNA: TGTGCCAGCAGTGAAGGGACAAAGAACTATGGCTACACCTTC

clone size: -
D gene: -
J gene: TRBJ1-6
V gene: TRBV27
CDR3 protein: CASSLGQKNSPLHF
CDR3 DNA: TGTGCCAGCAGTTTAGGACAGAAAAATTCACCCCTCCACTTT

clone size: -
D gene: TRBD1
J gene: TRBJ2-1
V gene: TRBV11-1
CDR3 protein: CASSLPDRDYNEQFF
CDR3 DNA: TGTGCCAGCAGCCTGCCGGACAGGGACTACAATGAGCAGTTCTTC

clone size: few
D gene: TRBD1
J gene: TRBJ1-1
V gene: TRBV5-1
CDR3 protein: CASSGTGDPNTEAFF
CDR3 DNA: TGCGCCAGCAGCGGGACAGGGGACCCGAACACTGAAGCTTTCTTT

clone size: once
D gene: -
J gene: TRBJ2-5
V gene: TRBV3-1/TRBV3-2
CDR3 protein: CASSQEGRGGETQYF
CDR3 DNA: TGTGCCAGCAGCCAAGAAGGCAGGGGGGGAGAGACCCAGTACTTC

clone size: -
D gene: -
J gene: TRBJ1-2
V gene: TRBV7-9
CDR3 protein: CASSPDSYGYTF
CDR3 DNA: TGTGCCAGCAGCCCGGACAGCTATGGCTACACCTTC

clone size: -
D gene: TRBD1
J gene: TRBJ2-3
V gene: TRBV3-1/TRBV3-2
CDR3 protein: CASSQDIRTGGADTQYF
CDR3 DNA: TGTGCCAGCAGCCAAGATATCCGGACAGGGGGCGCAGATACGCAGTATTTT

clone size: -
D gene: -
J gene: TRBJ1-5
V gene: TRBV2
CDR3 protein: CASSEVNPAGQPQHF
CDR3 DNA: TGTGCCAGCAGTGAAGTTAATCCCGCGGGGCAGCCCCAGCATTTT

clone size: once
D gene: -
J gene: TRBJ2-5
V gene: TRBV12-3/TRBV12-4
CDR3 protein: CASSARETQYF
CDR3 DNA: TGTGCCAGCAGCGCCCGGGAGACCCAGTACTTC

clone size: -
D gene: -
J gene: TRBJ2-3
V gene: TRBV4-1
CDR3 protein: CASSQSRGPNTDTQYF
CDR3 DNA: TGCGCCAGCAGCCAGTCAAGGGGACCTAACACAGATACGCAGTATTTT

clone size: -
D gene: -
J gene: TRBJ1-3
V gene: TRBV30
CDR3 protein: CAWSVPRDGGNTIYF
CDR3 DNA: TGTGCCTGGAGTGTCCCCAGGGACGGTGGAAACACCATATATTTT

clone size: -
D gene: TRBD2
J gene: TRBJ2-1
V gene: TRBV3-1/TRBV3-2
CDR3 protein: CASSQSHPLAGVPYGNEQFF
CDR3 DNA: TGTGCCAGCAGCCAATCGCACCCCCTAGCGGGGGTTCCTTACGGCAATGAGCAGTTCTTC

clone size: once
D gene: TRBD1
J gene: TRBJ2-7
V gene: TRBV4-3
CDR3 protein: CASSQDWDRAGIEQYF
CDR3 DNA: TGCGCCAGCAGCCAAGATTGGGACAGGGCAGGAATCGAGCAGTACTTC

clone size: -
D gene: -
J gene: TRBJ1-6
V gene: TRBV5-4
CDR3 protein: CASSLESGDLNSPLHF
CDR3 DNA: TGTGCCAGCAGCTTGGAATCAGGGGACCTGAATTCACCCCTCCACTTT

clone size: -
D gene: -
J gene: TRBJ1-2
V gene: TRBV5-1
CDR3 protein: CASSLRPVGHGYTF
CDR3 DNA: TGCGCCAGCAGCTTGCGTCCCGTTGGGCATGGCTACACCTTC

clone size: -
D gene: -
J gene: TRBJ1-1
V gene: TRBV20-1
CDR3 protein: CSDGGETEAFF
CDR3 DNA: TGCAGTGATGGAGGGGAAACTGAAGCTTTCTTT

clone size: few
D gene: -
J gene: TRBJ1-5
V gene: TRBV5-1
CDR3 protein: CASSLGVSNSNQPQHF
CDR3 DNA: TGCGCCAGCAGCTTGGGGGTATCGAATAGCAATCAGCCCCAGCATTTT

clone size: -
D gene: -
J gene: TRBJ1-3
V gene: TRBV6-5
CDR3 protein: CAPSGSGRNTIYF
CDR3 DNA: TGTGCCCCCTCCGGGTCTGGGAGAAACACCATATATTTT

clone size: once
D gene: -
J gene: TRBJ2-5
V gene: TRBV30
CDR3 protein: CAWIGGETQYF
CDR3 DNA: TGTGCCTGGATTGGCGGAGAGACCCAGTACTTC

clone size: -
D gene: TRBD1
J gene: TRBJ1-5
V gene: TRBV4-2
CDR3 protein: CASSQEGQGSNQPQHF
CDR3 DNA: TGTGCCAGCAGCCAAGAGGGACAGGGAAGCAATCAGCCCCAGCATTTT

clone size: once
D gene: TRBD2
J gene: TRBJ2-1
V gene: TRBV4-2
CDR3 protein: CASSQRLAGDNEQFF
CDR3 DNA: TGTGCCAGCAGCCAAAGGTTAGCGGGGGACAATGAGCAGTTCTTC

clone size: -
D gene: TRBD2
J gene: TRBJ2-2
V gene: TRBV7-2
CDR3 protein: CASSFERGGTGELFF
CDR3 DNA: TGTGCCAGCAGCTTCGAGCGGGGTGGCACCGGGGAGCTGTTTTTT

clone size: -
D gene: TRBD2
J gene: TRBJ2-7
V gene: TRBV19
CDR3 protein: CASERGVGYEQYF
CDR3 DNA: TGTGCCAGTGAGCGGGGGGTAGGCTACGAGCAGTACTTC

clone size: -
D gene: -
J gene: TRBJ1-5
V gene: TRBV6-5
CDR3 protein: CASRSKHSSNQPQHF
CDR3 DNA: TGTGCCAGCAGATCGAAACACAGTTCCAATCAGCCCCAGCATTTT

clone size: -
D gene: TRBD2
J gene: TRBJ2-7
V gene: TRBV3-1/TRBV3-2
CDR3 protein: CASSQDLSGLAGNYEQYF
CDR3 DNA: TGTGCCAGCAGCCAAGATCTCTCCGGACTAGCGGGAAACTACGAGCAGTACTTC

clone size: -
D gene: -
J gene: TRBJ2-7
V gene: TRBV7-9
CDR3 protein: CASSSTESSYEQYF
CDR3 DNA: TGTGCCAGCAGCTCGACAGAGAGCTCCTACGAGCAGTACTTC

clone size: few
D gene: -
J gene: TRBJ2-7
V gene: TRBV9
CDR3 protein: CASSSPGRAYEQYF
CDR3 DNA: TGTGCCAGCAGCTCCCCGGGGCGGGCCTACGAGCAGTACTTC

clone size: -
D gene: -
J gene: TRBJ2-3
V gene: TRBV3-1/TRBV3-2
CDR3 protein: CASSRWATRVSTDTQYF
CDR3 DNA: TGTGCCAGCAGCCGTTGGGCTACTAGGGTTAGCACAGATACGCAGTATTTT

clone size: -
D gene: -
J gene: TRBJ2-7
V gene: TRBV5-1
CDR3 protein: CASSLGDYEQYF
CDR3 DNA: TGCGCCAGCAGCTTGGGAGACTACGAGCAGTACTTC

clone size: -
D gene: -
J gene: TRBJ2-1
V gene: TRBV14
CDR3 protein: CASSLLGTKYNEQFF
CDR3 DNA: TGTGCCAGCAGCCTATTAGGGACAAAATACAATGAGCAGTTCTTC

clone size: -
D gene: -
J gene: TRBJ2-2
V gene: TRBV18
CDR3 protein: CASSPPGNRVASGLFF
CDR3 DNA: TGTGCCAGCTCACCACCGGGGAACAGGGTAGCCTCTGGGCTGTTTTTT

clone size: -
D gene: -
J gene: TRBJ1-6
V gene: TRBV27
CDR3 protein: CASPQGSSYNSPLHF
CDR3 DNA: TGTGCCAGCCCGCAGGGGAGCTCCTATAATTCACCCCTCCACTTT

clone size: once
D gene: -
J gene: TRBJ2-3
V gene: TRBV11-2
CDR3 protein: CASSLDGSGQGTQYF
CDR3 DNA: TGTGCCAGCAGCTTAGATGGTTCGGGGCAAGGTACGCAGTATTTT

clone size: -
D gene: TRBD1
J gene: TRBJ1-2
V gene: TRBV5-1
CDR3 protein: CASSLGQGDYGYTF
CDR3 DNA: TGCGCCAGCAGCTTGGGACAGGGGGACTATGGCTACACCTTC

clone size: many
D gene: -
J gene: TRBJ1-1
V gene: TRBV19
CDR3 protein: CASSIGYRRNTEAFF
CDR3 DNA: TGTGCCAGTAGTATAGGTTACAGGCGGAACACTGAAGCTTTCTTT

clone size: -
D gene: TRBD1
J gene: TRBJ2-7
V gene: TRBV7-9
CDR3 protein: CASSSGGLSYEQYF
CDR3 DNA: TGTGCCAGCAGCTCAGGGGGCCTCTCCTACGAGCAGTACTTC

clone size: -
D gene: -
J gene: TRBJ1-3
V gene: TRBV29-1
CDR3 protein: CSVRFGQPGSGNTIYF
CDR3 DNA: TGCAGCGTTCGCTTCGGACAGCCGGGATCTGGAAACACCATATATTTT

clone size: -
D gene: TRBD1
J gene: TRBJ2-7
V gene: TRBV25-1
CDR3 protein: CASGAGTGSYEQYF
CDR3 DNA: TGTGCCAGCGGCGCCGGGACAGGCTCCTACGAGCAGTACTTC

clone size: -
D gene: TRBD1
J gene: TRBJ2-5
V gene: TRBV6-6
CDR3 protein: CASTRQGEWETQYF
CDR3 DNA: TGTGCCAGCACTCGACAGGGGGAGTGGGAGACCCAGTACTTC

clone size: -
D gene: -
J gene: TRBJ2-7
V gene: TRBV5-1
CDR3 protein: CASSLVGTGSSYEQYF
CDR3 DNA: TGCGCCAGCAGCTTGGTAGGGACGGGTAGCTCCTACGAGCAGTACTTC

clone size: -
D gene: -
J gene: TRBJ1-6
V gene: TRBV6-1
CDR3 protein: CASSETGGRHSPLHF
CDR3 DNA: TGTGCCAGCAGTGAAACGGGGGGGCGACATTCACCCCTCCACTTT

clone size: -
D gene: TRBD1
J gene: TRBJ1-2
V gene: TRBV29-1
CDR3 protein: CSVPGQEPFNYGYTF
CDR3 DNA: TGCAGCGTCCCGGGACAGGAACCTTTCAACTATGGCTACACCTTC

clone size: few
D gene: -
J gene: TRBJ1-1
V gene: TRBV19
CDR3 protein: CASNRQTNTEAFF
CDR3 DNA: TGTGCCAGTAATCGACAGACGAACACTGAAGCTTTCTTT

clone size: -
D gene: -
J gene: TRBJ1-1
V gene: TRBV11-3
CDR3 protein: CASSLTLNTEAFF
CDR3 DNA: TGTGCCAGCAGCTTAACACTGAACACTGAAGCTTTCTTT

clone size: -
D gene: TRBD1
J gene: TRBJ1-2
V gene: TRBV6-6
CDR3 protein: CASSYDRENGYTF
CDR3 DNA: TGTGCCAGCAGTTACGACAGGGAAAATGGCTACACCTTC

clone size: -
D gene: TRBD1
J gene: TRBJ1-4
V gene: TRBV11-2
CDR3 protein: CASSLVGRGRTNEKLFF
CDR3 DNA: TGTGCCAGCAGCTTAGTGGGCAGGGGGCGAACTAATGAAAAACTGTTTTTT

clone size: -
D gene: -
J gene: TRBJ1-3
V gene: TRBV9
CDR3 protein: CASSVSGNTIYF
CDR3 DNA: TGTGCCAGCAGCGTATCAGGAAACACCATATATTTT

clone size: -
D gene: TRBD2
J gene: TRBJ2-5
V gene: TRBV12-5
CDR3 protein: CASGLGIAGSETQYF
CDR3 DNA: TGTGCTAGTGGTTTGGGGATAGCGGGGTCAGAGACCCAGTACTTC

clone size: few
D gene: -
J gene: TRBJ1-5
V gene: TRBV7-9
CDR3 protein: CASSPGTNQPQHF
CDR3 DNA: TGTGCCAGCAGTCCGGGGACCAATCAGCCCCAGCATTTT

clone size: -
D gene: TRBD1
J gene: TRBJ1-4
V gene: TRBV23-1
CDR3 protein: CACPDRPYSINEKLFF
CDR3 DNA: TGCGCCTGCCCGGACAGGCCCTATAGCATTAATGAAAAACTGTTTTTT